The 21 T cell receptor beta chains in this list originate from one sample, sequenced in a study of shared T cell receptors in the human thymus (dated by TCRdb to 2020 to 2022). Library preparation employed the immunoSEQ multiplex PCR assay. Entries here come from immuneACCESS through TCRdb and include only in-frame sequences with V and J called. Some clones fail to appear in such tables; in the studies checked, an unresolved V gene covers under half of the shortfall, and the cause of the remainder is unknown. In this sample the table shows 540,000 or so clones, about 80% of which occur a single time. Of the sample, about 0.014% falls within the top ten clones. The same data also contributed to another study, on human thymus T cells.

Material for sequencing was thymocytes. All receptors come from a boy under two years old with a congenital heart defect. Donor details come from another sample of the same person, matched by shared clones.

V gene TRBV5-4 combines with J gene TRBJ2-5, with D possibly being TRBD1 (5 bases). Germline V CDR1 and CDR2: SGHNT, YYREEE (reference sequence). This CDR3 has 13 residues. Trimming stripped 4 bases from V and 4 bases from J, with 11 bases between. Here the CDR3 DNA reads TGTGCCAGCAGCGCCGGCAGGGTAGAGACCCAGTACTTC. It codes for CASSAGRVETQYF.

The chain uses TRBV21-1 and TRBJ2-1; the table's TRBD1 call for D was not verified on the DNA. TRBV21-1 is annotated as a pseudogene. The CDR3 loop spans 16 amino acids. CDR3: CASSKAVEGQVSIGFF. CDR3 nucleotides: TGTGCCAGCAGCAAAGCGGTGGAGGGACAGGTCAGCATTGGGTTCTTC.

The genes are TRBV11-2 and TRBJ1-5, with a possible D match to TRBD1 (5 bases). This CDR3 spans 13 amino acids. Trimming shortened V by 4 bases and J by 11 bases, and 15 bases separated the two germline ends. CDR1 and CDR2 (germline): SGHAT, FQNNGV. The CDR3 spells CASSSPGGGTQHF. The CDR3 bases are TGTGCCAGCAGCTCCCCTGGGGGAGGTACCCAGCATTTT.

This chain connects TRBV30 to TRBJ2-1, with 15 bases aligning to TRBD2. The CDR3 spans 17 residues. From germline, CDR1 is GTSNPN and CDR2 SVGIG (reference sequence). V gave up 6 bases and J gave up 3 bases; unmatched junction bases: 9. In DNA form, the CDR3 reads TGTGCCTGTATACCGGGACTAGCGGGAGGCCTCTACAATGAGCAGTTCTTC. Residues: CACIPGLAGGLYNEQFF.

The chain couples TRBV10-1 to TRBJ2-2; possible D gene TRBD1, 5 bases. Germline loops: CDR1 WNHNN, CDR2 SYGVQD (reference sequence). The CDR3 totals 17 residues. V lost 2 bases and J lost 3, with 16 bases in between. The CDR3 DNA is TGCGCCAGCAGTGAGCCGGCCGGGCAGGGCGACACCGGGGAGCTGTTTTTT. It is translated as CASSEPAGQGDTGELFF.

This clone was counted a single time. The CDR3: CASTPRGLSYEQYF. In DNA form, the CDR3 reads TGCGCCAGCACCCCTCGTGGGCTCTCCTACGAGCAGTACTTC. The V and J genes are TRBV5-1 and TRBJ2-7; D gene uncertain. Germline CDR1 SGHRS, CDR2 YFSETQ. V lost 6 bases and J 0 bases, leaving 13 bases between the germline ends. CDR3 length: 14 residues.

CDR3 bases: TGTGCCAGCAGCCCCCCGACACAGAGCCAGGTCGAGCAGTACTTC. Protein sequence: CASSPPTQSQVEQYF. The V gene is TRBV7-9, the J gene TRBJ2-7; D gene ambiguous. This CDR3 contains 15 residues. Germline V lookup: CDR1 SEHNR, CDR2 FQNEAQ (reference sequence). With 5 bases removed from V and 6 bases from J, the gap between germline ends came to 20 bases.

The gene calls are TRBV30 and TRBJ2-5, with 9 bases that match TRBD1. Germline CDR1 GTSNPN, CDR2 SVGIG (reference sequence). The CDR3 is 16 amino acids. V was clipped by 0 bases and J by 7 bases; unmatched bases: 12. The CDR3 bases are TGTGCCTGGAGTGTCTGGACAGGGGCATTTTTTGGGACCCAGTACTTC. Its translation is CAWSVWTGAFFGTQYF. Full variable domain (remainder filled in from reference TRBV30 and TRBJ2-5): SQTIHQWPATLVQPVGSPLSLECTVEGTSNPNLYWYRQAAGRGLQLLFYSVGIGQISSEVPQNLSASRPQDRQFILSSKKLLLSDSGFYLCAWSVWTGAFFGTQYFGPGTRLLVL.

V and J are TRBV6-5 and TRBJ1-2; possible D gene TRBD1, 6 bases. This CDR3 has 14 residues. V was shortened by 6 bases and J by 4 bases, with 15 bases between the two germline ends. CDR1 MNHEY and CDR2 SVGAGI come from the germline V gene. CDR3 protein: CASRYHGTPYGYTF. In DNA form, the CDR3 reads TGTGCCAGCAGATACCACGGGACACCCTATGGCTACACCTTC.

The V gene is TRBV6-1, the J gene TRBJ2-7; the match to TRBD1 covers 8 bases. The CDR3 spans 13 residues. The V segment lost 11 bases and the J segment 3 bases; nucleotides outside the gene matches: 9. Germline assignment: CDR1 MNHNS and CDR2 SASEGT. DNA of the CDR3: TGTGCCCTGTCCAGGGGGCTAAGCTACGAGCAGTACTTC. This gives the protein CALSRGLSYEQYF.

The genes are TRBV10-3 and TRBJ2-1; a weak D match, TRBD2 (6 bases). The CDR3 covers 12 residues. The V and J ends lost 3 bases and 8 bases respectively, with 8 bases between them. Germline V CDR1 and CDR2: ENHRY, SYGVKD. Here the CDR3 DNA reads TGTGCCATCAGTGAAGGAGGGGATGAGCAGTTCTTC. Amino acids: CAISEGGDEQFF.

The chain couples TRBV5-1 to TRBJ2-7; D remains unclear. The CDR3 totals 12 residues. V lost 5 bases to trimming and J lost 2 bases, with 8 bases between them. CDR1 and CDR2 from the germline V gene are SGHRS and YFSETQ. The CDR3 spells CASSYRPYEQYF. CDR3 nucleotide sequence: TGCGCCAGCAGTTACAGACCCTACGAGCAGTACTTC.

This chain uses TRBV4-2 with TRBJ2-3, with 11 bases fitting TRBD2. The CDR3 has 15 residues. Germline values: CDR1 LGHNA, CDR2 YNFKEQ. Trimming cost V 4 bases and J 6 bases; bases outside gene matches: 6. The CDR3 spells CASSRGTSGSDTQYF. The DNA of the CDR3 is TGTGCCAGCAGCCGCGGGACTAGCGGATCCGATACGCAGTATTTT.

This clone was observed a handful of times. The chain couples TRBV29-1 to TRBJ2-7; 9 nucleotides align to TRBD1. V trimming: 0 bases; J trimming: 3 bases; junction bases outside the gene matches: 12. The V gene's germline CDR1 is SQVTM and CDR2 ANQGSEA. The CDR3 is made up of 17 amino acids. Here the CDR3 reads CSVEDGTWDRDGYEQYF. The CDR3 nucleotides are TGCAGCGTTGAAGACGGCACATGGGACAGGGACGGCTACGAGCAGTACTTC.

The rearrangement uses TRBV12-5 and TRBJ1-2; tentative D call: TRBD1 (5 bases). The CDR3 runs to 18 residues. V was pared by 1 base and J by 5 bases, with 23 bases between. Germline V gives CDR1 LGHNT, CDR2 FRNRAP. The CDR3 spells CASGLAQPGLQAPYGYTF. CDR3 nucleotide sequence: TGTGCTAGTGGTTTGGCGCAACCGGGACTTCAGGCTCCTTATGGCTACACCTTC.

This chain uses TRBV28 with TRBJ2-7; TRBD1 is a possible D gene (5 bases). V shed 3 bases and J shed 3 bases, with 9 bases lying between them. Germline V lookup: CDR1 MDHEN, CDR2 SYDVKM. This CDR3 spans 13 amino acids. The CDR3: CASSFHRIYEQYF. The CDR3 region has the DNA TGTGCCAGCAGTTTTCACAGGATCTACGAGCAGTACTTC.

This clone was observed once. This CDR3 is CASSQTSGRNNEQFF. The CDR3 nucleotides read TGCGCCAGCAGCCAGACTAGCGGGAGAAACAATGAGCAGTTCTTC. The chain joins TRBV4-3 to TRBJ2-1; TRBD2 agrees at 12 bases. There are 15 residues in the CDR3. CDR1 LGHNA and CDR2 YSLEER come from the germline V gene. V gave up 3 bases and J gave up 5 bases; unmatched junction bases: 2.

In DNA, the CDR3 is TGTGCCAGCAGTGAAAACAGGGCCTATGGCTACACCTTC. Protein product: CASSENRAYGYTF. The V and J genes are TRBV2 and TRBJ1-2; D perhaps matches TRBD1 (6 bases). The CDR3 covers 13 residues. Germline V gene lookup returns CDR1 SNHLY and CDR2 FYNNEI. V was shortened by 2 bases and J by 4 bases, with 8 bases between the two germline ends.

This clone has a single count. V usage is TRBV27 and J usage is TRBJ2-1, with D unclear. V shed 2 bases and J shed 4 bases, with 9 bases lying between them. The CDR3 extends over 14 amino acids. The germline CDR1 and CDR2 sequences are MNHEY and SMNVEV (reference sequence). The DNA for the CDR3 is TGTGCCAGCAGTTTAGTTTCGGTATACAATGAGCAGTTCTTC. It codes for CASSLVSVYNEQFF.

This clone was counted only a few times. V and J are TRBV15 and TRBJ1-1; 8 positions agree with TRBD1. The CDR3 totals 15 residues. V gave up 2 bases and J gave up 2 bases; unmatched junction bases: 4. In germline, CDR1 is LNHNV, CDR2 YYDKDF (reference sequence). DNA of the CDR3: TGTGCCACCAGCAGAAGACAGGGGAACAACACTGAAGCTTTCTTT. As protein: CATSRRQGNNTEAFF.

The chain couples TRBV6-6 to TRBJ2-2; a weak D match, TRBD1 (5 bases). Germline V gene data show CDR1 as MNHNY and CDR2 as SVGAGI (reference sequence). The CDR3 contains 14 residues. Trimming took off 5 bases at V and 6 bases at J, with 13 bases between the two ends. The CDR3 loop is CASSTDTQAGELFF. The CDR3 DNA sequence: TGTGCCAGCAGTACGGACACACAGGCCGGGGAGCTGTTTTTT.